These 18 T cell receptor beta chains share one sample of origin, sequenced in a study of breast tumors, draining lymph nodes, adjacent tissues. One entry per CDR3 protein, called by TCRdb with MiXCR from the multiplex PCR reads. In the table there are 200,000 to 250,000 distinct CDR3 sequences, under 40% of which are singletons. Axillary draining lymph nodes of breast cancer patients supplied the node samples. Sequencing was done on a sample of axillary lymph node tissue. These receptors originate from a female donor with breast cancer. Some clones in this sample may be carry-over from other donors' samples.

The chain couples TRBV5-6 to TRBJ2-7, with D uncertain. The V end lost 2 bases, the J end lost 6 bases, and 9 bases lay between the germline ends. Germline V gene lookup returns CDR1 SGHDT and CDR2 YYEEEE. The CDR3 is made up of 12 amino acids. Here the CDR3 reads CASSLPNSEQYF. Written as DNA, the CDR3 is TGTGCCAGCAGCTTACCTAACTCCGAGCAGTACTTC. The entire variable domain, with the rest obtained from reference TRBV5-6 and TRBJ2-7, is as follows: DAGVTQSPTHLIKTRGQQVTLRCSPKSGHDTVSWYQQALGQGPQFIFQYYEEEERQRGNFPDRFSGHQFPNYSSELNVNALLLGDSALYLCASSLPNSEQYFGPGTRLTVT.

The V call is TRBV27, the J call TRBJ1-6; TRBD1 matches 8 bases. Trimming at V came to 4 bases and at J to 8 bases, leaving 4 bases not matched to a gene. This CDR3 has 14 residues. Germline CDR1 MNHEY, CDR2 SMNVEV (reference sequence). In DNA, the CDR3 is TGTGCCAGCAGTTCGACAGGGGTGGATTCACCCCTCCACTTT. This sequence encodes CASSSTGVDSPLHF.

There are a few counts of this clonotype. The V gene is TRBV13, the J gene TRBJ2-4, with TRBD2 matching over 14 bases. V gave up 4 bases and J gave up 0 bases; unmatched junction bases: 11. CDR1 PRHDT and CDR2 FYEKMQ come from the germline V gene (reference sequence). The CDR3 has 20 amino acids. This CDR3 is CASSSRERTSGRLAKNIQYF. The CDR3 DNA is TGTGCCAGCAGCTCGAGGGAGAGGACTAGCGGGAGGCTAGCCAAAAACATTCAGTACTTC.

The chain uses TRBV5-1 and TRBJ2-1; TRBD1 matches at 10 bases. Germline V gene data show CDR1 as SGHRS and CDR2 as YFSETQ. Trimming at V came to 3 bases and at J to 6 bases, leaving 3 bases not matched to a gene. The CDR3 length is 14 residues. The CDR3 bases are TGCGCCAGCAGCTGGACAGGGGGGGCCAATGAGCAGTTCTTC. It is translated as CASSWTGGANEQFF.

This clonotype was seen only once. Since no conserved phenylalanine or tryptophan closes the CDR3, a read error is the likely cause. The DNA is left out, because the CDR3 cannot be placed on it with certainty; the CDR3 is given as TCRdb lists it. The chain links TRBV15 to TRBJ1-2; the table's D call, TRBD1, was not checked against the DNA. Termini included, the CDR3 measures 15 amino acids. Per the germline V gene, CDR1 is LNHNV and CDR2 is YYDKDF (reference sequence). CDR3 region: CATSRDTAGPIATPS.

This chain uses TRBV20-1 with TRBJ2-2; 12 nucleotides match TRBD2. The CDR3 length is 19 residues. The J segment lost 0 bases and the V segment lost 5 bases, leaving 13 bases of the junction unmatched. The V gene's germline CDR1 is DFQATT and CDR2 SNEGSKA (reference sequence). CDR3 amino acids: CSAETGLASGGANTGELFF. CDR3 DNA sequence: TGCAGTGCTGAGACGGGGTTGGCTAGCGGGGGGGCGAACACCGGGGAGCTGTTTTTT.

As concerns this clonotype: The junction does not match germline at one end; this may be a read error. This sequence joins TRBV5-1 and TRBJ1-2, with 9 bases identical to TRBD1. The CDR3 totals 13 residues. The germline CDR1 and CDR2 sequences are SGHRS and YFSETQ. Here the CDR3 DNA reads TGTGCCAGCAGCCTAGCCGGGACAGGGCTTACTACCTTC. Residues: CASSLAGTGLTTF.

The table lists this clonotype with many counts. The CDR3 loop is CASSLFLVETQYF. As DNA, the CDR3 is TGTGCCAGCAGCCTCTTCCTCGTCGAGACCCAGTACTTC. The J gene is TRBJ2-5, the V gene TRBV7-6; D unresolved. CDR1 is SGHVS, CDR2 FNYEAQ, per germline. The CDR3 is made up of 13 amino acids. Trimming took 5 bases from V and 5 from J, leaving 12 bases between them.

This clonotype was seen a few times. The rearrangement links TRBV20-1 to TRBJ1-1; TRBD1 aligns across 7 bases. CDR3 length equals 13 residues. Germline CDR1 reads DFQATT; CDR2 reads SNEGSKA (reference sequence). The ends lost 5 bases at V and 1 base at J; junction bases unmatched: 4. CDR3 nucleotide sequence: TGCAGTGCTTGGGGACAGACGAACACTGAAGCTTTCTTT. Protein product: CSAWGQTNTEAFF.

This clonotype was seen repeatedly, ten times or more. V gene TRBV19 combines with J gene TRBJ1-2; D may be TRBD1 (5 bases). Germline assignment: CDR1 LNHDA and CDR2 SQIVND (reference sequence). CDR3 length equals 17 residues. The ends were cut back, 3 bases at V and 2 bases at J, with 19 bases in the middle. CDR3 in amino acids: CASSIPEGRNSNYGYTF. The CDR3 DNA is TGTGCCAGTAGTATCCCCGAGGGGCGAAACTCGAACTATGGCTACACCTTC.

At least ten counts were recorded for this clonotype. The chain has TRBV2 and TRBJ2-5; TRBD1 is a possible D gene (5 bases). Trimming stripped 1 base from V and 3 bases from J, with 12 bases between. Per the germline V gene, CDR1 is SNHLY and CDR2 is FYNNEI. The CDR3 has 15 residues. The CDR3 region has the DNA TGTGCCAGCAGTGAAGATATAGGGGAAGAAGAGACCCAGTACTTC. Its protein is CASSEDIGEEETQYF.

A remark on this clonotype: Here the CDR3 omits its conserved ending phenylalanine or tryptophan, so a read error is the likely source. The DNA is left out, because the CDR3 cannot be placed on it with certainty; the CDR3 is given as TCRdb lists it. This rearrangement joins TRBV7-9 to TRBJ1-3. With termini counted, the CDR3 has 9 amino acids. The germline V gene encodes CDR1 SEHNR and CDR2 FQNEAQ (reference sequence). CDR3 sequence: CASRSGFNT.

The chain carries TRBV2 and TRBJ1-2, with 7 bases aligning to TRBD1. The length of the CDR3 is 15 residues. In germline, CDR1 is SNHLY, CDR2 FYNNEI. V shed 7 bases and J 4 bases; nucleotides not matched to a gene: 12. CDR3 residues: CASTKLARGSYGYTF. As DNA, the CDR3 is TGTGCCAGCACCAAACTGGCCAGGGGGAGCTATGGCTACACCTTC.

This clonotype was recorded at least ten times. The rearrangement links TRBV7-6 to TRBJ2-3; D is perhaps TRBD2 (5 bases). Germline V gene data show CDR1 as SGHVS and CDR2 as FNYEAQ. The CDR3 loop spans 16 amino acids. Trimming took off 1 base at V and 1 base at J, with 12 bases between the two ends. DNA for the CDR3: TGTGCCAGCAGCTTAGGGAGGTTAATCGGCACAGATACGCAGTATTTT. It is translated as CASSLGRLIGTDTQYF. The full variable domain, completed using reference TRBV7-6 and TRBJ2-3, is GAGVSQSPRYKVTKRGQDVALRCDPISGHVSLYWYRQALGQGPEFLTYFNYEAQQDKSGLPNDRFSAERPEGSISTLTIQRTEQRDSAMYRCASSLGRLIGTDTQYFGPGTRLTVL.

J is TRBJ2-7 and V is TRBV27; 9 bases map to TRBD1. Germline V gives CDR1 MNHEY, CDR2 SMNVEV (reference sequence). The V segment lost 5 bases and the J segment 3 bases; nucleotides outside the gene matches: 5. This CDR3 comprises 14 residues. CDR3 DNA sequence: TGTGCCAGCAGTACCAAGACAGGGGGCTACGAGCAGTACTTC. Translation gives CASSTKTGGYEQYF.

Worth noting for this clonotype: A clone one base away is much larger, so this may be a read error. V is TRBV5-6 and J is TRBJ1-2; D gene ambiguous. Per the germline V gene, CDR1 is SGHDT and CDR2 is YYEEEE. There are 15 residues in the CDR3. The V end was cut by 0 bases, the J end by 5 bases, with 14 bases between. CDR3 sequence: CASSLGTHRWYGYTF. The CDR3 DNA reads TGTGCCAGCAGCTTGGGGACTCATAGATGGTATGGCTACACCTTC.

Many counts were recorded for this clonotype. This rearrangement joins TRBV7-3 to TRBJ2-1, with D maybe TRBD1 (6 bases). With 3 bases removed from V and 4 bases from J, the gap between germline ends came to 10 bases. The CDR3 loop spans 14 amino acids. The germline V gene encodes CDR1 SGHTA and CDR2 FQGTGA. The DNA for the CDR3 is TGTGCCAGCAGCTTTCGCGGACAGTACAATGAGCAGTTCTTC. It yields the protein CASSFRGQYNEQFF. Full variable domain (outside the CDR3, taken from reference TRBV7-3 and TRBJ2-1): GAGVSQTPSNKVTEKGKYVELRCDPISGHTALYWYRQSLGQGPEFLIYFQGTGAADDSGLPNDRFFAVRPEGSVSTLKIQRTERGDSAVYLCASSFRGQYNEQFFGPGTRLTVL.

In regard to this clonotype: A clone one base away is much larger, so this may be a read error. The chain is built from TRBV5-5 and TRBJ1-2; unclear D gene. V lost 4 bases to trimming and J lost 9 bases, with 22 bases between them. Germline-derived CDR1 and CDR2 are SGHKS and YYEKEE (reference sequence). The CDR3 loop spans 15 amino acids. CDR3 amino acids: CASSPVGVSNASYTF. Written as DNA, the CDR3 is TGTGCCAGCAGCCCCGTCGGAGTCTCAAACGCTAGCTACACCTTC.